This T cell receptor (beta chain) was identified during a study of cytomegalovirus exposure and HLA in healthy donors. PCR primers comprised 60 Vbeta and 13 Jbeta primers. TCRdb's copy holds only in-frame clones and misses some; the assay was immunoSEQ multiplex PCR. Here the sample spans fewer than 150,000 clones, approximately 61% being singletons. From germline, CDR1 is SGHTA and CDR2 FQGNSA. The CDR3 is 14 amino acids. V lost 6 bases and J lost 1, with 11 bases in between. The genes are TRBV7-2 and TRBJ2-3, with a weak D call TRBD1 (5 bases). This clonotype was obtained from a human donor in good health. Material: PBMCs. CDR3 nucleotide sequence: TGTGCCAGCAGATCCTCCAGGGGCACAGATACGCAGTATTTT. It is translated as CASRSSRGTDTQYF. The entire variable domain, with the rest obtained from reference TRBV7-2 and TRBJ2-3, is as follows: GAGVSQSPSNKVTEKGKDVELRCDPISGHTALYWYRQSLGQGLEFLIYFQGNSAPDKSGLPSDRFSAERTGGSVSTLTIQRTQQEDSAVYLCASRSSRGTDTQYFGPGTRLTVL.